The rows below give T cell receptor beta chains drawn from one sample of a study of cytomegalovirus exposure and HLA in healthy donors. The assay was immunoSEQ multiplex PCR, and TCRdb's table has in-frame clones only and misses some. The table shows about 140,000 clones, with less than 90% occurring only once. The specimen was PBMCs. The receptors stem from a boy aged 2-9 years in good health and CMV-seronegative. Both conserved end residues are part of each CDR3. Each record gives: CDR3 length, J gene, V gene, D gene, clone size, CDR3 DNA, CDR3 protein. The D gene is left open where the match is weak. Only part of the rows carry a size: once, few, many, or a class if the clone is expanded.

>15|TRBJ2-2|TRBV6-1|TRBD1|.
TGTGCCAGCAGTGACGGGACAGGGATGGCCGGGGAGCTGTTTTTT
CASSDGTGMAGELFF
>15|TRBJ1-4|TRBV6-1|.|few
TGTGCCAGCAGTGTACAGTCTGCAACTAATGAAAAACTGTTTTTT
CASSVQSATNEKLFF
>16|TRBJ2-3|TRBV6-5|.|.
TGTGCCAGCAGTTTTAAGATAGATTCTAGCACAGATACGCAGTATTTT
CASSFKIDSSTDTQYF
>14|TRBJ2-7|TRBV18|.|.
TGTGCCAGCTCACCATTACAGACCCTCTACGAGCAGTACTTC
CASSPLQTLYEQYF
>15|TRBJ2-7|TRBV7-2|TRBD2|.
TGTGCCAGCAGCCCCCGGCTAGCGGGGGTCTACGAGCAGTACTTC
CASSPRLAGVYEQYF
>15|TRBJ2-3|TRBV27|.|.
TGTGCCAGCTCCCGGGGGCAGGGGGGAACAGATACGCAGTATTTT
CASSRGQGGTDTQYF
>14|TRBJ2-5|TRBV5-4|.|.
TGTGCCAGCAGCTTACTGACAGAACAAGAGACCCAGTACTTC
CASSLLTEQETQYF
>17|TRBJ2-3|TRBV9|TRBD2|.
TGTGCCAGCAGCGGTACCGGGACTAGCGGAACCACAGATACGCAGTATTTT
CASSGTGTSGTTDTQYF
>15|TRBJ2-1|TRBV10-3|TRBD2|.
TGTGCCATCATGGGGAGCGGGGGGGCCTACAATGAGCAGTTCTTC
CAIMGSGGAYNEQFF
>18|TRBJ2-6|TRBV6-1|.|.
TGTGCCAGCAGTGAATGGGTTGGACTGACCTCTGGGGCCAACGTCCTGACTTTC
CASSEWVGLTSGANVLTF
>15|TRBJ2-5|TRBV7-7|TRBD1|.
TGTGCCAGCAGCCAACCCGGACAGGGACCAGAGACCCAGTACTTC
CASSQPGQGPETQYF
>16|TRBJ1-2|TRBV19|TRBD1|.
TGTGCCAGTAGTAAATATCCGGACAGGGGTTTCTCTGGCTACACCTTC
CASSKYPDRGFSGYTF
>16|TRBJ2-7|TRBV7-2|.|.
TGTGCCAGCAGCCCTTTACTCCCGACAGGAATCCCCGAGCAGTACTTC
CASSPLLPTGIPEQYF
>15|TRBJ2-5|TRBV2|TRBD1|.
TGTGCCAGCAGTTTACAGTCAGGGGGAAGTGAGACCCAGTACTTC
CASSLQSGGSETQYF
>14|TRBJ1-1|TRBV2|TRBD1|.
TGTGCCAGCAGTGACCACAGGGGTATCACTGAAGCTTTCTTT
CASSDHRGITEAFF
>14|TRBJ2-7|TRBV6-5|.|.
TGTGCCAGCAGTGCCGCCAGGGCGCCCTACGAGCAGTACTTC
CASSAARAPYEQYF
>13|TRBJ2-7|TRBV10-3|.|.
TGTGCCATCCGCCCGACAGGCCCCGAAGAGCAGTACTTC
CAIRPTGPEEQYF
>15|TRBJ2-7|TRBV6-5|.|.
TGTGCCAGCAGTTACAAACAGGGGGGGACTACGGGGCAGTACTTC
CASSYKQGGTTGQYF
>14|TRBJ1-2|TRBV7-9|.|.
TGTGCCAGCACCCCCGTGGGGGGGGCAAGTGGCTACACCTTC
CASTPVGGASGYTF
>13|TRBJ2-1|TRBV6-5|TRBD1|.
TGTGCCAGCAGCTACCGACAGGGTGATGAGCAGTTCTTC
CASSYRQGDEQFF
>13|TRBJ2-1|TRBV6-5|.|.
TGTGCCAGCAGAAAGACAGCGAACAATGAGCAGTTCTTC
CASRKTANNEQFF
>13|TRBJ2-7|TRBV5-5|.|.
TGTGCCAGCAGCCGACTCCGCGAGTACGAGCAGTACTTC
CASSRLREYEQYF
>17|TRBJ1-2|TRBV9|TRBD1|.
TGTGCCTTAAATGGACAGGGAGGTTTAAAGCTCGACTATGGCTACACCTTC
CALNGQGGLKLDYGYTF
>15|TRBJ2-4|TRBV4-1|TRBD2|.
TGCGCCAGCAGCCAAGTTTTCGGCGGGGGAAACATTCAGTACTTC
CASSQVFGGGNIQYF
>16|TRBJ2-5|TRBV5-1|TRBD1|.
TGCGCCAGCAGCCCGTATGGGACAGGGATCGGGAAGACCCAGTACTTC
CASSPYGTGIGKTQYF
>16|TRBJ2-7|TRBV28|TRBD2|.
TGTGCCAGCAGTTTGGGTAGCGGGAGATTGGCCTACGAGCAGTACTTC
CASSLGSGRLAYEQYF